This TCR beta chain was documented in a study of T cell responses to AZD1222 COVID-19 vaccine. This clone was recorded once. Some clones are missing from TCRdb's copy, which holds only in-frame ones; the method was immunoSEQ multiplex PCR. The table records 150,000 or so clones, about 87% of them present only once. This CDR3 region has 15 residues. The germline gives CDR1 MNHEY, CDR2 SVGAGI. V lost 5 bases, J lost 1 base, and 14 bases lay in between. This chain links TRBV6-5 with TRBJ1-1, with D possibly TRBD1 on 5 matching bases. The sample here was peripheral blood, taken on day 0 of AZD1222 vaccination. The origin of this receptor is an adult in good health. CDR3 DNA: TGTGCCAGCAGTCGTCCGGGACTGGGGAACACTGAAGCTTTCTTT. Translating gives CASSRPGLGNTEAFF.